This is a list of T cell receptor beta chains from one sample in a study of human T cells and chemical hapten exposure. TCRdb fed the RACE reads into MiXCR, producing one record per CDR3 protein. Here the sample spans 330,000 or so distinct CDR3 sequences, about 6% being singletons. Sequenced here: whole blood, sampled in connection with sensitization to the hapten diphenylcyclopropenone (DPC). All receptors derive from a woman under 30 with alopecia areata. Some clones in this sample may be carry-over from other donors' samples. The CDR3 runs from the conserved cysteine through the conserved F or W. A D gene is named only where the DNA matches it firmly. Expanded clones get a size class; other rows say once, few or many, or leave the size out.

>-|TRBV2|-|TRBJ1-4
CASSEIGHFQELFF
TGTGCCAGCAGTGAAATAGGGCACTTCCAGGAACTGTTTTTT
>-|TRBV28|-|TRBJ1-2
CASSPNDVGYGYTF
TGTGCCAGCAGTCCTAACGACGTGGGATATGGCTACACCTTC
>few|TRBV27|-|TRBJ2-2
CASSFYQFTGHPNTGELFF
TGTGCCAGCAGTTTTTATCAGTTTACTGGACACCCCAACACCGGGGAGCTGTTTTTT
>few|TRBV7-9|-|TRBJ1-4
CASSPAGGVIEKLFF
TGTGCCAGCAGCCCCGCAGGAGGGGTAATCGAAAAACTGTTTTTT
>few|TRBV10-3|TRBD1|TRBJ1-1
CAISGQGAGTEAFF
TGTGCCATCAGTGGACAGGGGGCCGGCACTGAAGCTTTCTTT
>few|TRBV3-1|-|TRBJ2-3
CASSQELDAGGLTDTQYF
TGTGCCAGCAGCCAAGAATTGGACGCTGGCGGCCTCACAGATACGCAGTATTTT
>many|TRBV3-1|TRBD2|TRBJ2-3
CASSPPGLATDTQYF
TGTGCCAGCAGCCCTCCGGGACTAGCGACAGATACGCAGTATTTT
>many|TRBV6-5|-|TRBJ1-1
CASRANTEAFF
TGTGCCAGCAGGGCGAACACTGAAGCTTTCTTT
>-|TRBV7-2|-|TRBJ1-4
CASRRSANEKLFF
TGTGCCAGCAGACGAAGCGCTAATGAAAAACTGTTTTTT
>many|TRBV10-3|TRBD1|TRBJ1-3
CAISYDRGAGNTIYF
TGTGCCATCAGTTATGACAGGGGAGCTGGAAACACCATATATTTT
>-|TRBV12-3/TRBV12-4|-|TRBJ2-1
CASVDSGRGYNEQLF
TGTGCCAGCGTAGATAGCGGTAGGGGCTACAATGAGCAGCTCTTC
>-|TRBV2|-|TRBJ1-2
CASSEWPIEGQQNYGYTF
TGTGCCAGCAGTGAATGGCCAATTGAGGGACAACAAAACTATGGCTACACCTTC
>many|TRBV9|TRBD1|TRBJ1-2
CASSTNPGGDYGYTF
TGTGCCAGCAGCACCAACCCAGGGGGCGACTATGGCTACACCTTC
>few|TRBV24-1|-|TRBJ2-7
CATSDPRSSYEQYF
TGTGCCACCAGTGACCCCAGGAGCTCCTACGAGCAGTACTTC
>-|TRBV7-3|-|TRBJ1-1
CASSLQLGNTEAFF
TGTGCCAGCAGCTTACAGCTGGGGAACACTGAAGCTTTCTTT
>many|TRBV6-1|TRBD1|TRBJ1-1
CASSEFILGQGARNTEAFF
TGTGCCAGCAGTGAATTCATTTTGGGACAGGGGGCACGGAACACTGAAGCTTTCTTT
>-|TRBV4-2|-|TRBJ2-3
CASSSPWGDTQYF
TGTGCCAGCAGTTCTCCCTGGGGAGATACGCAGTATTTT
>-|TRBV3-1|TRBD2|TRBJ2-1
CASSRLAGVIQGEQFF
TGTGCCAGCAGCAGACTAGCGGGGGTCATTCAGGGTGAGCAGTTCTTC
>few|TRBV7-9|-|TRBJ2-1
CASSPRGDEGQFF
TGTGCCAGCAGCCCGCGGGGCGACGAGGGGCAGTTCTTC
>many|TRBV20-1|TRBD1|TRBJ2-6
CSARDLGTGTGANVLTF
TGCAGTGCTAGAGATCTAGGGACAGGGACAGGGGCCAACGTCCTGACTTTC
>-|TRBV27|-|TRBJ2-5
CASSFLGTQYF
TGTGCCAGCAGTTTCTTAGGGACCCAGTACTTC
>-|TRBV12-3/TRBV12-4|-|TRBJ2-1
CASSVGGPLHNEQFF
TGTGCCAGCAGTGTCGGGGGGCCCCTCCACAATGAGCAGTTCTTC
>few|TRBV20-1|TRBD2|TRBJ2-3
CSAKGLLSTDTQYF
TGCAGTGCTAAGGGACTATTAAGCACAGATACGCAGTATTTT
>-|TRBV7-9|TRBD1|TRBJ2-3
CASSPTGGDTQYF
TGTGCCAGCAGCCCGACAGGGGGAGATACGCAGTATTTT
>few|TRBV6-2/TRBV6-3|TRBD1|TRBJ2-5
CASSSLRQGAETQYF
TGTGCCAGCAGTTCCTTACGACAGGGGGCAGAGACCCAGTACTTC